The T cell receptor beta chain described here comes from a study of T cells in Graves' hyperthyroidism and ophthalmopathy. Findings and limits, study-wide: Peripheral blood also featured most of the thyroid clonotypes expanded above 0.001.

The CDR3 regions of TCR beta were amplified from RNA transcripts. HTBI primers were used for first-round RT-PCR of the TCR CDR3. TCRdb re-called the multiplex PCR reads with MiXCR, one entry per CDR3 protein. This table holds 600,000 or so distinct CDR3 sequences, roughly 46% found once. This clonotype has at least ten counts. Its antigen is undetermined. The source of this sequence is a woman aged 18-29 years with Graves' hyperthyroidism. Input material: peripheral blood or thyroid tissue (not recorded which).

This CDR3 reads CSVVSGMNTEAFF. The CDR3 DNA follows: TGCAGCGTTGTGTCAGGAATGAACACTGAAGCTTTCTTT. The chain has TRBV29-1 and TRBJ1-1; D gene unclear. The germline V gene encodes CDR1 SQVTM and CDR2 ANQGSEA. The CDR3 loop spans 13 amino acids. V dropped 4 bases and J dropped 0 bases, with 9 bases sitting between them.